These T cell receptor beta chains were read from a single sample in a study of vaccination and CD4 T cells after COVID-19. TCRdb redid the calling of the PCR reads with MiXCR, one entry per CDR3 protein. Among approximately 15,000 distinct CDR3 sequences, roughly 53% were seen once, and the ten largest hold roughly 4%. The antigens these receptors bind are not known. Sequences were derived from CD4+ T cells from blood, cultured in vitro, sampled before SARS-CoV-2 vaccination. The receptors shown here come from a human donor who had recovered from COVID-19. Each CDR3 is given with its conserved first and last residue. A D gene is named only where the DNA matches it firmly. The listing skips clone size in some rows; elsewhere it reads once, few, many or a size class.

clone_size j_call v_call d_call cdr3_aa cdr3_nt
NA TRBJ1-6 TRBV30 TRBD1 CAWKDRGRSSPLHF TGTGCCTGGAAGGACAGGGGAAGAAGTTCACCCCTCCACTTT
NA TRBJ1-1 TRBV7-8 NA CASSLTTVNKNTEAFF TGTGCCAGCAGCCTCACGACGGTGAATAAGAACACTGAAGCTTTCTTT
few TRBJ1-5 TRBV19 TRBD1 CATSGQGNQPQHF TGTGCCACTTCGGGACAGGGCAATCAGCCCCAGCATTTT
NA TRBJ1-2 TRBV28 TRBD1 CASSAVDRVYYGYTF TGTGCCAGCAGTGCAGTTGACAGGGTATACTATGGCTACACCTTC
NA TRBJ2-5 TRBV10-3 NA CAISDSGQETQYF TGTGCCATCAGTGACAGCGGCCAAGAGACCCAGTACTTC
few TRBJ2-1 TRBV20-1 NA CSARDLLSSYNEQFF TGCAGTGCTAGAGATCTGCTCAGCTCCTACAATGAGCAGTTCTTC
NA TRBJ2-3 TRBV7-2 NA CASSQTGLNTDTQYF TGTGCCAGCAGCCAAACGGGACTCAACACAGATACGCAGTATTTT
NA TRBJ1-1 TRBV29-1 NA CSVAMNTEAFF TGCAGCGTTGCTATGAACACTGAAGCTTTCTTT
NA TRBJ2-5 TRBV5-6 NA CASSLTPRETQYF TGTGCCAGCAGCTTGACGCCCCGGGAGACCCAGTACTTC
NA TRBJ2-5 TRBV20-1 NA CSARDFLRGGQETQYF TGCAGTGCTAGAGACTTCCTAAGGGGGGGACAAGAGACCCAGTACTTC
few TRBJ1-5 TRBV6-1 NA CASRGGTTDSNQPQHF TGTGCCAGCAGAGGTGGGACGACGGATAGCAATCAGCCCCAGCATTTT
few TRBJ2-3 TRBV7-8 TRBD1 CASSYGQGNVGDTQYF TGTGCCAGCAGCTACGGACAGGGGAATGTGGGAGATACGCAGTATTTT
NA TRBJ1-2 TRBV28 TRBD1 CASRTATGTDYGYTF TGTGCCAGCAGAACTGCCACCGGGACAGACTATGGCTACACCTTC
few TRBJ1-5 TRBV20-1 TRBD1 CSARPRDRNSNQPQHF TGCAGTGCTAGGCCGCGGGACAGAAATAGCAATCAGCCCCAGCATTTT
NA TRBJ1-2 TRBV12-3/TRBV12-4 NA CASSLGQGVGGYTF TGTGCCAGCAGTTTAGGTCAGGGAGTGGGGGGCTACACCTTC
few TRBJ2-6 TRBV25-1 TRBD1 CASRRDRDYSGANVLTF TGTGCCAGCAGGAGGGACAGGGACTACTCTGGGGCCAACGTCCTGACTTTC
NA TRBJ2-2 TRBV11-3 NA CASSPHTGELFF TGTGCCAGCAGCCCTCACACCGGGGAGCTGTTTTTT
NA TRBJ2-1 TRBV15 NA CATSRNPGTTNEQFF TGTGCCACCAGCAGAAACCCCGGGACGACAAATGAGCAGTTCTTC
NA TRBJ2-2 TRBV29-1 NA CSVSRARGGELFF TGCAGCGTTTCCAGGGCGCGGGGCGGGGAGCTGTTTTTT
NA TRBJ2-7 TRBV15 NA CATSRDSTLGPRVRGEQYF TGTGCCACCAGCAGAGATTCCACCCTTGGTCCTCGGGTAAGGGGCGAGCAGTACTTC
few TRBJ1-5 TRBV20-1 TRBD1 CSAETWDRLGQPQHF TGCAGTGCTGAAACCTGGGACAGGTTGGGGCAGCCCCAGCATTTT
few TRBJ1-2 TRBV6-1 NA CASSEEGFRGYTF TGTGCCAGCAGTGAAGAGGGGTTCCGCGGCTACACCTTC
NA TRBJ1-6 TRBV20-1 NA CSARAGNYNSPLHF TGCAGTGCTAGGGCCGGGAATTATAATTCACCCCTCCACTTT
NA TRBJ1-5 TRBV6-1 NA CARRGGTTDSNQPQHF TGTGCCCGCAGAGGTGGGACGACGGATAGCAATCAGCCCCAGCATTTT
NA TRBJ2-4 TRBV6-5 NA CASSFSRGNIQYF TGTGCCAGCAGTTTCTCGCGGGGAAACATTCAGTACTTC
NA TRBJ2-5 TRBV27 TRBD1 CASSPRDRGLETQYF TGTGCCAGCAGTCCCAGGGACAGGGGGCTAGAGACCCAGTACTTC
medium-sized TRBJ1-3 TRBV11-3 TRBD1 CASSSVRDSGTGNTIYF TGTGCCAGCAGCTCCGTCCGGGACAGTGGGACCGGAAACACCATATATTTT
NA TRBJ1-2 TRBV20-1 TRBD1 CSASERQGGWGYTF TGCAGTGCTAGCGAGCGACAGGGGGGTTGGGGCTACACCTTC
NA TRBJ1-5 TRBV12-3/TRBV12-4 NA CASSLGPNQPQHF TGTGCCAGCAGTTTGGGACCTAATCAGCCCCAGCATTTT
NA TRBJ2-7 TRBV6-2/TRBV6-3 TRBD1 CASSHWTGGTYEQYF TGTGCCAGCAGTCACTGGACAGGGGGCACCTACGAGCAGTACTTC
few TRBJ2-1 TRBV12-3/TRBV12-4 TRBD2 CASSPRLAGNNEQFF TGTGCCAGCAGTCCTAGACTAGCGGGGAACAATGAGCAGTTCTTC
few TRBJ1-5 TRBV6-1 TRBD1 CASSEFVPGGDSNQPQHF TGTGCCAGCAGTGAATTCGTACCAGGGGGGGATAGCAATCAGCCCCAGCATTTT
NA TRBJ1-5 TRBV27 NA CASSLTPPQHF TGTGCCAGCAGTTTAACGCCGCCCCAGCATTTT
NA TRBJ1-6 TRBV6-5 TRBD1 CASSYSGPGQGRGRGSPLHF TGTGCCAGCAGTTACTCGGGCCCGGGACAGGGGCGCGGCAGGGGCTCACCCCTCCACTTT
NA TRBJ1-2 TRBV9 NA CASSLTLGGAEGYTF TGTGCCAGCAGCCTTACTTTAGGGGGGGCGGAGGGCTACACCTTC
few TRBJ1-5 TRBV20-1 NA CSARNSNQPQHF TGCAGTGCTCGGAATAGCAATCAGCCCCAGCATTTT
NA TRBJ2-3 TRBV10-2 NA CASSPAAITDTQYF TGCGCCAGCTCTCCAGCGGCAATCACAGATACGCAGTATTTT
few TRBJ1-5 TRBV7-8 NA CASSRHQGPKGQPQHF TGTGCCAGCAGCCGACACCAGGGTCCCAAGGGTCAGCCCCAGCATTTT
NA TRBJ1-1 TRBV7-8 NA CASSSLGGTEAFF TGTGCCAGCAGCTCCTTAGGGGGCACTGAAGCTTTCTTT
NA TRBJ1-5 TRBV19 TRBD1 CASSGSGGGGQPQHF TGTGCCAGCTCGGGGTCAGGGGGTGGCGGACAGCCCCAGCATTTT
NA TRBJ2-7 TRBV5-6 NA CATYRRGGEGSYEQYF TGTGCCACCTATCGCAGAGGGGGAGAAGGGTCCTACGAGCAGTACTTC
NA TRBJ2-3 TRBV20-1 NA CSAVTGTTDTQYF TGCAGTGCAGTAACAGGGACCACAGATACGCAGTATTTT
once TRBJ2-3 TRBV25-1 NA CASSALLGDTQYF TGTGCCAGCAGTGCCCTATTGGGAGATACGCAGTATTTT
NA TRBJ1-6 TRBV7-2 NA CASSRSANTPLHF TGTGCCAGCAGTAGATCAGCTAATACGCCCCTCCACTTT
NA TRBJ1-1 TRBV20-1 NA CSARVRGAPYSNTEAFF TGCAGTGCTAGGGTTCGGGGGGCGCCATATTCGAACACTGAAGCTTTCTTT
few TRBJ2-1 TRBV27 NA CASRRTGFDEQFF TGTGCCAGCAGGCGTACAGGGTTTGATGAGCAGTTCTTC
NA TRBJ2-1 TRBV20-1 NA CSARDVGGPRSYNEQFF TGCAGTGCTAGAGATGTGGGGGGACCCCGATCCTACAATGAGCAGTTCTTC
once TRBJ2-3 TRBV7-9 NA CASSFRSGGTNTDTQYF TGTGCCAGCAGCTTCCGAAGTGGTGGTACAAACACAGATACGCAGTATTTT
NA TRBJ2-3 TRBV2 NA CASTTGADTQYF TGTGCCAGCACCACGGGGGCAGATACGCAGTATTTT
few TRBJ1-5 TRBV19 NA CASSIDQSIRSPQHF TGTGCCAGTAGTATAGATCAAAGTATCCGATCCCCCCAGCATTTT
few TRBJ1-2 TRBV6-1 TRBD1 CASRWDSNGYTF TGTGCCAGCAGATGGGACAGCAACGGCTACACCTTC
NA TRBJ1-3 TRBV6-1 TRBD1 CASRRQGGNTIYF TGTGCCAGCAGAAGACAGGGGGGAAACACCATATATTTT
once TRBJ1-6 TRBV7-9 TRBD1 CASSDGTGGYSPLHF TGTGCCAGCAGCGATGGGACAGGGGGCTATTCACCCCTCCACTTT
NA TRBJ1-5 TRBV20-1 NA CSASPGQGDQPQHF TGCAGTGCTTCTCCGGGACAAGGGGACCAGCCCCAGCATTTT
few TRBJ2-3 TRBV20-1 TRBD2 CSATSGGAPDTQYF TGCAGTGCTACTAGCGGGGGGGCCCCAGATACGCAGTATTTT
NA TRBJ1-6 TRBV19 TRBD1 CASSLHPRTGFSSYNSPLHF TGTGCCAGTAGTCTCCACCCCCGGACAGGCTTTAGCTCCTATAATTCACCCCTCCACTTT
NA TRBJ2-1 TRBV6-2/TRBV6-3 NA CASSQRPREGEQFF TGTGCCAGCAGCCAGAGGCCTCGAGAGGGAGAGCAGTTCTTC
NA TRBJ2-1 TRBV11-3 NA CASSSPARTWEQFF TGTGCCAGCAGCTCCCCAGCTCGGACCTGGGAGCAGTTCTTC